The T cell receptor (beta chain) described here comes from a study of T cell repertoires in cytomegalovirus infection. Study-wide results and caveats: Dominating the ex vivo response were HLA-C-restricted CMV-specific TCR beta clonotypes.

Each CDR3 protein gets one entry after TCRdb re-called the reads with MiXCR. The table has roughly 990,000 distinct CDR3 sequences, roughly 30% seen once. This clonotype was seen only a few times. Its antigen is as yet unknown. The material was cultured CD8+ T cells from PBMCs, obtained from culture after CMV antigen stimulation. The clonotype originates from a human donor in good health (CMV status not recorded). Some clones in this sample may be carry-over from other donors' samples.

CDR3 loop: CASSWGQGWTDTQYF. The CDR3 nucleotides are TGCGCCAGCAGCTGGGGACAGGGGTGGACAGATACGCAGTATTTT. The chain couples TRBV4-1 to TRBJ2-3; 10 bases are shared with TRBD1. With 5 bases clipped from V and 3 bases from J, the junction kept 5 bases outside the gene matches. The CDR3 runs to 15 residues. CDR1 and CDR2 (germline): MGHRA, YSYEKL.